The 25 T cell receptor beta chains in this list originate from one sample, sequenced in a study of early stage breast cancer tumors. Assay used: immunoSEQ multiplex PCR; TCRdb lists only in-frame clones, some missing. The top ten hold 4.7% of the sample, which has 30,000 to 35,000 clones, over 70% seen once. What was sequenced was blood. Every receptor here comes from a person in their 40s with breast cancer.

J is TRBJ2-4 and V is TRBV7-2; 7 positions agree with TRBD2. V was pared by 7 bases and J by 1 base, with 4 bases of the junction left unmatched. The CDR3 is 14 amino acids. CDR1 SGHTA and CDR2 FQGNSA come from the germline V gene. Here the CDR3 reads CASTLGGAKNIQYF. The CDR3 nucleotides read TGTGCCAGCACTCTGGGGGGGGCCAAAAACATTCAGTACTTC.

The chain uses TRBV6-1 and TRBJ2-5; possible D gene TRBD2, 6 bases. The ends were cut back, 6 bases at V and 4 bases at J, with 18 bases in the middle. The CDR3 is 15 amino acids. Germline V gene lookup returns CDR1 MNHNS and CDR2 SASEGT. CDR3 region: CASSSQGGLGETQYF. CDR3 DNA sequence: TGTGCCAGCAGCTCGCAGGGAGGCCTTGGAGAGACCCAGTACTTC.

In this sample, this clone turned up a few times. The V call is TRBV7-2, the J call TRBJ2-7; unclear D gene. The CDR3 has 13 residues. CDR1 and CDR2 (germline): SGHTA, FQGNSA. V lost 5 bases and J lost 7, with 15 bases in between. In DNA, the CDR3 is TGTGCCAGCAGCCCGACCCGGAATGAGGAGCAGTACTTC. It codes for CASSPTRNEEQYF.

The chain links TRBV29-1 to TRBJ2-5; 11 nucleotides line up with TRBD2. The CDR3 covers 17 residues. V lost 3 bases and J lost 3; bases outside the gene matches: 12. Germline assignment: CDR1 SQVTM and CDR2 ANQGSEA. The CDR3 here is CSVDLAGGWTSKETQYF. Here the CDR3 DNA reads TGCAGCGTTGATCTAGCGGGAGGCTGGACGTCCAAAGAGACCCAGTACTTC.

The chain uses TRBV27 and TRBJ1-2; 7 bases are shared with TRBD1. Germline lookup yields CDR1 MNHEY and CDR2 SMNVEV (reference sequence). Losses at the gene ends were 5 bases for V and 7 bases for J; bases not matched to a gene: 7. CDR3 length equals 13 residues. The CDR3 here is CASSPQGDVGYTF. In DNA form, the CDR3 reads TGTGCCAGCAGTCCCCAGGGGGACGTTGGCTACACCTTC.

The rearrangement uses TRBV7-2 and TRBJ1-2; D remains unclear. From germline, CDR1 is SGHTA and CDR2 FQGNSA. Trimming stripped 5 bases from V and 4 bases from J, with 14 bases between. The CDR3 has 14 residues. CDR3 nucleotide sequence: TGTGCCAGCAGCCAAAACTCCGGACCCTATGGCTACACCTTC. It encodes CASSQNSGPYGYTF.

The chain employs TRBV28 and TRBJ2-7; possibly TRBD1 for D (11 bases). CDR1 MDHEN and CDR2 SYDVKM come from the germline V gene. The ends were cut back, 5 bases at V and 0 bases at J, with 29 bases in the middle. This CDR3 has 20 amino acids. CDR3 residues: CASSLGTGGYGLADSYEQYF. The CDR3 DNA follows: TGTGCCAGCAGTCTCGGGACAGGGGGATATGGACTAGCGGACTCCTACGAGCAGTACTTC.

The chain is built from TRBV11-2 and TRBJ2-1, with 11 positions matching TRBD2. J lost 8 bases, V lost 6 bases, and 6 bases had no gene match. The CDR3 is 14 residues long. Germline loops: CDR1 SGHAT, CDR2 FQNNGV. The CDR3 protein is CASRTSGNLDEQFF. The CDR3, as DNA: TGTGCCAGCAGGACTAGCGGGAACCTCGATGAGCAGTTCTTC.

This clone was seen a handful of times. The chain has TRBV7-9 and TRBJ1-1; D uncertain. Trimming removed 3 bases from V and 1 base from J, with 6 bases in between. The CDR3 is made up of 13 amino acids. Germline V CDR1 and CDR2: SEHNR, FQNEAQ (reference sequence). The chain's CDR3 is CASSLVGNTEAFF. CDR3 DNA sequence: TGTGCCAGCAGCTTGGTGGGGAACACTGAAGCTTTCTTT.

The chain carries TRBV19 and TRBJ1-4; TRBD1 aligns across 10 bases. CDR1 is LNHDA and CDR2 is SQIVND in the germline V gene (reference sequence). J gave up 0 bases and V 4 bases, and 14 bases lay outside the gene matches. This CDR3 contains 20 residues. The CDR3 region is CASSKYGTGETYSTNEKLFF. CDR3 nucleotides: TGTGCCAGTAGTAAATATGGGACAGGGGAAACCTATTCAACTAATGAAAAACTGTTTTTT.

This clone was recorded a few times. The CDR3 DNA reads TGTGCCACCAGCAGAGAGGGGGGACTCCCCTACGAGCAGTACTTC. Its translation: CATSREGGLPYEQYF. This chain uses TRBV15 with TRBJ2-7; D is perhaps TRBD2 (6 bases). Trimming cost V 0 bases and J 2 bases, with 11 bases left between them. Germline CDR1 LNHNV, CDR2 YYDKDF (reference sequence). The CDR3 has 15 amino acids.

This chain uses TRBV4-1 with TRBJ2-1; tentative D call: TRBD2 (6 bases). Germline values: CDR1 MGHRA, CDR2 YSYEKL. The CDR3 consists of 16 residues. V shed 0 bases and J shed 8 bases, with 17 bases lying between them. The CDR3 loop is CASSQDRGWGGDEQFF. CDR3 in DNA: TGCGCCAGCAGCCAAGATCGGGGCTGGGGAGGAGATGAGCAGTTCTTC.

This clone was counted only a few times. The genes are TRBV28 and TRBJ1-1, with a weak D call TRBD1 (5 bases). From germline, CDR1 is MDHEN and CDR2 SYDVKM. Trimming took off 4 bases at V and 6 bases at J, with 18 bases between the two ends. This CDR3 comprises 15 residues. This CDR3 reads CASSSTVGLDAEAFF. Written as DNA, the CDR3 is TGTGCCAGCAGTTCTACCGTGGGGCTAGATGCTGAAGCTTTCTTT.

On this clone itself: The junction departs from germline at one end; a sequencing error may be responsible. The J gene is TRBJ2-1, the V gene TRBV30; 14 positions agree with TRBD2. CDR1 and CDR2 from the germline V gene are GTSNPN and SVGIG (reference sequence). The CDR3 is 18 residues long. The CDR3 nucleotides are TGTGCCTCGAGTCACGGGACTAGCGGGAGAAACTCCTACAATGAGCAGTTCTTC. Protein sequence: CASSHGTSGRNSYNEQFF.

V usage is TRBV6-1 and J usage is TRBJ1-2; possible D gene TRBD1, 6 bases. CDR1 is MNHNS, CDR2 SASEGT, per germline. This CDR3 is 13 amino acids long. The V and J ends lost 5 bases and 5 bases respectively, with 12 bases between them. Here the CDR3 DNA reads TGTGCCAGCAGTCCAGGGGATTCTTATGGCTACACCTTC. Its protein product is CASSPGDSYGYTF.

The chain is built from TRBV27 and TRBJ1-5; 7 bases line up with TRBD1. The CDR3 length is 14 residues. V trimming: 4 bases; J trimming: 4 bases; junction bases outside the gene matches: 4. Germline lookup yields CDR1 MNHEY and CDR2 SMNVEV (reference sequence). The CDR3 DNA sequence: TGTGCCAGCAGTTCCCCGACAGGGAATCAGCCCCAGCATTTT. Translating it yields CASSSPTGNQPQHF.

CDR3 amino acids: CASSALDSALYGYTF. DNA for the CDR3: TGTGCCAGCAGCGCCCTGGACAGCGCGCTTTATGGCTACACCTTC. This chain links TRBV9 with TRBJ1-2; a weak D match, TRBD1 (6 bases). The V end lost 3 bases, the J end lost 5 bases, and 17 bases lay between the germline ends. Germline CDR1 is SGDLS and CDR2 is YYNGEE. This CDR3 has 15 residues.

The CDR3 here is CARSLRVPQETQYF. The CDR3 DNA is TGTGCCAGAAGCTTGCGGGTGCCGCAAGAGACCCAGTACTTC. The chain has TRBV5-3 and TRBJ2-5; D is undetermined. TRBV5-3 qualifies as an ORF whose function is uncertain. The CDR3 spans 14 residues. V dropped 1 base and J dropped 2 bases, with 9 bases sitting between them.

This clone was detected once. V is TRBV6-4 and J is TRBJ2-1; 8 positions agree with TRBD2. The CDR3 length is 14 residues. CDR1 is MRHNA and CDR2 is SNTAGT in the germline V gene. Trimming cost V 0 bases and J 9 bases; bases outside gene matches: 4. The CDR3 loop reads CASSDSSSGSEQFF. In DNA, the CDR3 is TGTGCCAGCAGTGACTCGAGCAGCGGGAGTGAGCAGTTCTTC.

The CDR3: CSASGDNEQFF. Here the CDR3 DNA reads TGCAGTGCTAGTGGCGACAATGAGCAGTTCTTC. V gene TRBV20-1 combines with J gene TRBJ2-1; no firm D call. CDR3 size: 11 residues. The V gene's germline CDR1 is DFQATT and CDR2 SNEGSKA (reference sequence). V was shortened by 3 bases and J by 5 bases, with 5 bases between the two germline ends.

The gene calls are TRBV6-1 and TRBJ1-3; D is uncertain. The CDR3 spans 13 residues. Looked up from germline, CDR1 is MNHNS and CDR2 is SASEGT. V was pared by 0 bases and J by 1 base, with 1 base between. CDR3 sequence (DNA): TGTGCCAGCAGTGAAGCTTCTGGAAACACCATATATTTT. Its protein is CASSEASGNTIYF.

The chain carries TRBV4-1 and TRBJ2-3; 11 bases map to TRBD1. Germline values: CDR1 MGHRA, CDR2 YSYEKL. The V and J ends lost 5 bases and 4 bases, in that order; junction bases with no gene match: 5. The length of the CDR3 is 15 residues. The CDR3 DNA follows: TGCGCCAGCAGCAACCCGGGACAGGGGGCAGATACGCAGTATTTT. The encoded protein is CASSNPGQGADTQYF.

This rearrangement joins TRBV7-9 to TRBJ1-3, with no clear D. V was shortened by 0 bases and J by 0 bases, with 6 bases between the two germline ends. Per the germline V gene, CDR1 is SEHNR and CDR2 is FQNEAQ (reference sequence). This CDR3 region has 15 residues. In nucleotides, the CDR3 is TGTGCCAGCAGCTTAGCGCTAGGCTCTGGAAACACCATATATTTT. Protein: CASSLALGSGNTIYF.

This clone was picked up one time. The chain couples TRBV6-5 to TRBJ2-7, with D possibly being TRBD1 or TRBD2 (6 bases each). The germline gives CDR1 MNHEY, CDR2 SVGAGI. Deletions cut 5 bases from V and 7 bases from J, with 15 bases between. The CDR3 covers 13 residues. The CDR3 bases are TGTGCCAGCAGTACGGGGGCCTTGAGGGAGCAGTACTTC. Its translation is CASSTGALREQYF.

This chain links TRBV2 with TRBJ2-1; D gene ambiguous. CDR3 size: 12 residues. Trimming took off 2 bases at V and 10 bases at J, with 9 bases between the two ends. Germline V gene data show CDR1 as SNHLY and CDR2 as FYNNEI. CDR3 region: CASSESLSEQFF. DNA for the CDR3: TGTGCCAGCAGTGAAAGTTTATCGGAGCAGTTCTTC.